This T cell receptor beta chain was sequenced in a study of graft-versus-host responses after intestinal transplantation. Turning to this clone: Its target is not known.

The CDR3 is 13 amino acids. Germline values: CDR1 LNHDA, CDR2 SQIVND (reference sequence). V lost 5 bases and J lost 12, with 19 bases in between. Only in-frame clones appear in the TCRdb table, and some are missing; sequencing was by immunoSEQ multiplex PCR. The table records around 90,000 clones, 85% to 95% of them present only once. Study results and limitations: There was an association between peak levels of circulating GvH clones and early post-transplant HvG declines.

This TCR was sampled from a human donor who received an intestinal transplant. The chain couples TRBV19 to TRBJ1-1; maybe TRBD1 (6 bases). Material: unstimulated CD8+ T cells sorted from spleen or lymph node cells, obtained before intestinal transplant. CDR3: CASSAQGRLLTFF. The CDR3, as DNA: TGTGCCAGTAGTGCACAGGGTCGCCTTTTGACTTTCTTT.